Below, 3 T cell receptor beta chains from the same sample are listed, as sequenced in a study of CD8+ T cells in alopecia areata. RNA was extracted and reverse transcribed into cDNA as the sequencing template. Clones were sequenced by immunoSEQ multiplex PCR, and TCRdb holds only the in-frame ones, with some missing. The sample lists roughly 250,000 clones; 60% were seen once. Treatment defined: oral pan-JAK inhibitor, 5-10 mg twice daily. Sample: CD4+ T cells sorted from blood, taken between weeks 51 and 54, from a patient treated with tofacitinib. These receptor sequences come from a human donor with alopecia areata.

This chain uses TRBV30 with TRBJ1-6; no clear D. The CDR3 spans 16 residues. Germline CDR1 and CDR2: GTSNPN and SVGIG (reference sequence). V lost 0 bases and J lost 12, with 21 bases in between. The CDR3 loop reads CAWSVEGRDRVLPLHF. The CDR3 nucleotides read TGTGCCTGGAGTGTAGAGGGTCGAGATCGTGTTTTACCCCTCCACTTT. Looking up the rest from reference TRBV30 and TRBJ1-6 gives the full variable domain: SQTIHQWPATLVQPVGSPLSLECTVEGTSNPNLYWYRQAAGRGLQLLFYSVGIGQISSEVPQNLSASRPQDRQFILSSKKLLLSDSGFYLCAWSVEGRDRVLPLHFGNGTRLTVT.

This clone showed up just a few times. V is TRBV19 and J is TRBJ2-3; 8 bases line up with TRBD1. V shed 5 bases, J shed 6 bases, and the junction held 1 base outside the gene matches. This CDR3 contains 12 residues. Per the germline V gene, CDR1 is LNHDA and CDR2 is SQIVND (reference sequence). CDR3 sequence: CASSRDRDTQYF. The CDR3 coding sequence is TGTGCCAGTAGTCGGGACAGGGATACGCAGTATTTT. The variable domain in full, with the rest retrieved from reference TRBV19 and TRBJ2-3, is DGGITQSPKYLFRKEGQNVTLSCEQNLNHDAMYWYRQDPGQGLRLIYYSQIVNDFQKGDIAEGYSVSREKKESFPLTVTSAQKNPTAFYLCASSRDRDTQYFGPGTRLTVL.

The CDR3 bases are TGTGCCTACCTATACCGCCGGGACAGGGGCCTTAGTAGCAATCAGCCCCAGCATTTT. Translated, it gives CAYLYRRDRGLSSNQPQHF. The chain carries TRBV30 and TRBJ1-5, with TRBD1 matching over 10 bases. V shed 7 bases and J 0 bases; nucleotides not matched to a gene: 18. The CDR3 is 19 amino acids. Germline CDR1 reads GTSNPN; CDR2 reads SVGIG (reference sequence).